These T cell receptor beta chains were read from a single sample in a study of shared clonotypes between healthy human individuals. The data were produced by immunoSEQ multiplex PCR, yet TCRdb's version contains in-frame clones alone and is incomplete. The sample holds more than 850,000 clones, about 84% seen once. Sequencing was performed on memory CD4+ T cells from PBMCs. The source of these receptors is a man in his late teens or twenties in good health. Some clones in this sample may be carry-over from other donors' samples. CDR3s include the opening cysteine and the closing phenylalanine or tryptophan.

>TRBV7-9|14|TRBJ1-1
CASSQGRPSPEAFF
>TRBV11-3|13|TRBJ1-1
CASSLTGMSEAFF
>TRBV5-4|15|TRBJ2-7
CASSLAGAGALEQYF
>TRBV5-4|12|TRBJ2-7
CASSHRGYEQYF
>TRBV5-1|14|TRBJ2-1
CASSLGQEYNEQFF
>TRBV20-1|11|TRBJ1-5
CSASPYQPQHF
>TRBV4-2|20|TRBJ2-2
CASSQDKALAVNVVRGELFF
>TRBV5-4|14|TRBJ1-2
CASSPRQGNYGYTF
>TRBV29-1|14|TRBJ2-5
CSVHGLANQETQYF
>TRBV10-1|16|TRBJ2-7
CASSESNGGPSYEQYF
>TRBV4-1|17|TRBJ1-5
CASSQKPPQGTGQPQHF
>TRBV2|14|TRBJ1-5
CASSGGSPNQPQHF
>TRBV7-9|15|TRBJ1-2
CASSRGTGMDYGYTF
>TRBV13|11|TRBJ1-2
CASSRRYGYTF
>TRBV7-2|16|TRBJ2-7
CASSLGKIAANYEQYF
>TRBV2|12|TRBJ2-3
CASSGYADTQYF
>TRBV6-5|16|TRBJ2-7
CASSYQGDRNPYEQYF
>TRBV4-1|16|TRBJ2-2
CASSQSIQGETGELFF
>TRBV11-3|16|TRBJ2-3
CASSLGLDRATDTQYF
>TRBV28|15|TRBJ1-3
CASSFLGTDGNTIYF
>TRBV30|14|TRBJ1-2
CAWSGQWTSYGYTF
>TRBV27|16|TRBJ1-1
CASSSAVAWPHSGAFF
>TRBV15|14|TRBJ1-2
CATSSGSGVFGYTF
>TRBV7-3|16|TRBJ2-1
CASSLTATGGGNEQFF
>TRBV29-1|12|TRBJ1-2
CSVRWSNYGYTF
>TRBV5-1|15|TRBJ1-1
CASSPNAGQSTEAFF
>TRBV7-3|13|TRBJ1-1
CASSFGRNTEAFF
>TRBV19|15|TRBJ1-5
CASSIQVYSNQPQHF
>TRBV4-3|16|TRBJ2-5
CASSQDLLAGGATQYF
>TRBV28|12|TRBJ1-1
CASSSWRFEAFF
>TRBV19|14|TRBJ1-5
CASSWTASNQPQHF
>TRBV7-8|14|TRBJ2-1
CASSARTGYNEQFF
>TRBV5-1|13|TRBJ2-7
CASSWTGVAEQYF
>TRBV5-1|12|TRBJ2-7
CASSLAGDEQYF
>TRBV2|13|TRBJ1-1
CASSEQTNTEAFF
>TRBV18|15|TRBJ2-3
CASSPQGTFTDTQYF
>TRBV7-2|16|TRBJ2-5
CASSLMLGPPGETQYF